These T cell receptor beta chains were read from a single sample in a study of blood T cell repertoires in COVID-19. TCRdb keeps only in-frame clones here, not all; method: immunoSEQ multiplex PCR. The sample yields about 200,000 clones, about 85% seen once. Sample: peripheral blood. The receptors shown here come from a woman over 75 with acute or convalescent COVID-19. The CDR3 runs from the conserved cysteine through the conserved F or W. The D gene is left open where the match is weak. A row's size may be missing; if present it is once, few, many or a size class.

v_call	d_call	j_call	clone_size	cdr3_aa	cdr3_nt
TRBV18	TRBD1	TRBJ2-5	-	CASSLDRSETQYF	TGTGCCAGCTCATTGGACAGGTCGGAGACCCAGTACTTC
TRBV5-1	TRBD1	TRBJ2-7	-	CASSRGQVSYEQYF	TGCGCCAGCAGTCGGGGACAGGTATCCTACGAGCAGTACTTC
TRBV7-8	-	TRBJ1-5	-	CASSPGAGIPQHF	TGTGCCAGCAGCCCAGGGGCAGGCATCCCCCAGCATTTT
TRBV12-3/TRBV12-4	-	TRBJ1-1	-	CASGRRVNTEAFF	TGTGCCAGCGGCCGGCGGGTGAACACTGAAGCTTTCTTT
TRBV20-1	TRBD2	TRBJ2-7	-	CSASSSGTSGTYEQYF	TGCAGTGCTAGTTCCAGTGGGACTAGCGGGACATACGAGCAGTACTTC
TRBV7-9	-	TRBJ1-2	-	CASSLAPGVGYTF	TGTGCCAGCAGCTTAGCACCAGGGGTAGGCTACACCTTC
TRBV2	-	TRBJ1-2	-	CASSDSGGGYGYTF	TGTGCCAGCAGTGATAGCGGGGGCGGCTATGGCTACACCTTC
TRBV7-2	-	TRBJ2-3	-	CASSPTTATDTQYF	TGTGCCAGCAGCCCAACGACAGCCACAGATACGCAGTATTTT
TRBV30	TRBD2	TRBJ2-2	-	CAWSAYGRDATGELFF	TGTGCCTGGAGTGCTTACGGGAGGGACGCAACCGGGGAGCTGTTTTTT
TRBV2	TRBD1	TRBJ1-2	-	CASSEAQGIGGYTF	TGTGCCAGCAGTGAAGCACAGGGGATCGGAGGCTACACCTTC
TRBV7-9	-	TRBJ1-5	-	CASSSSLGAQHF	TGTGCCAGCAGCTCCTCTTTAGGGGCCCAGCATTTT
TRBV7-9	TRBD1	TRBJ1-1	-	CASSRDRGGTEAFF	TGTGCCAGCAGTCGAGACAGGGGGGGCACTGAAGCTTTCTTT
TRBV19	TRBD1	TRBJ2-1	-	CASSILDRDYNEQFF	TGTGCCAGTAGTATTTTGGACAGGGACTACAATGAGCAGTTCTTC
TRBV7-2	-	TRBJ2-1	-	CASSLAPTSGGEQFF	TGTGCCAGCAGCTTGGCCCCGACTTCGGGTGGTGAGCAGTTCTTC
TRBV6-5	TRBD1	TRBJ2-7	few	CASSYSAGGSYEQYF	TGTGCCAGCAGTTACTCGGCAGGGGGCTCCTACGAGCAGTACTTC
TRBV2	TRBD2	TRBJ2-3	few	CASSEELAFSTDTQYF	TGTGCCAGCAGTGAGGAACTAGCGTTTAGCACAGATACGCAGTATTTT
TRBV20-1	-	TRBJ2-2	many	CSASPFGDTGELFF	TGCAGTGCTAGTCCTTTTGGAGACACCGGGGAGCTGTTTTTT
TRBV6-6	-	TRBJ2-6	-	CASSYIHPGANVLTF	TGTGCCAGCAGTTATATACATCCCGGGGCCAACGTCCTGACTTTC
TRBV5-1	-	TRBJ1-2	-	CASSFDRAGGYTF	TGCGCCAGCAGCTTCGACCGGGCGGGGGGCTACACCTTC
TRBV5-4	-	TRBJ1-2	-	CASRPSQGPFYGYTF	TGTGCCAGCAGGCCTAGCCAGGGGCCTTTCTATGGCTACACCTTC
TRBV6-5	TRBD2	TRBJ2-1	-	CASSYAAGVREQFF	TGTGCCAGCAGTTACGCCGCGGGAGTCCGTGAGCAGTTCTTC
TRBV2	-	TRBJ2-1	-	CASNTDMNNEQFF	TGTGCCAGCAACACAGACATGAACAATGAGCAGTTCTTC
TRBV5-1	-	TRBJ1-5	once	CASSLDTMGPNQPQHF	TGCGCCAGCAGCTTGGACACCATGGGCCCCAATCAGCCCCAGCATTTT
TRBV18	TRBD1	TRBJ2-7	-	CASSPWVDRAIDEQYF	TGTGCCAGCTCACCTTGGGTCGACAGGGCTATCGACGAGCAGTACTTC
TRBV18	TRBD1	TRBJ1-5	-	CASSPKGQGNSNQPQHF	TGTGCCAGCTCACCGAAGGGACAGGGGAATAGCAATCAGCCCCAGCATTTT
TRBV11-3	-	TRBJ2-6	-	CASSEDSGANVLTF	TGTGCCAGCAGCGAGGACTCTGGGGCCAACGTCCTGACTTTC
TRBV7-2	-	TRBJ1-1	-	CASSPSRVNTEAFF	TGTGCCAGCAGCCCCTCCCGGGTAAACACTGAAGCTTTCTTT
TRBV6-4	-	TRBJ1-5	once	CASSSSGNQPQHF	TGTGCCAGCAGTAGCAGCGGCAATCAGCCCCAGCATTTT